This T cell receptor beta chain was sequenced during a study of beta chain features in type 1 diabetes. The study reverse transcribed the entire isolated RNA, so it sequenced expressed TCRB transcripts. Mean read depth for naive, central memory and regulatory T cell samples was several million reads. Profiling relied on immunoSEQ multiplex PCR, and the TCRdb table lists in-frame clones only, not all of them. The sample carries around 340,000 clones, 7.5% to 9% recorded once. This clone showed up many times. V was shortened by 5 bases and J by 4 bases, with 12 bases between the two germline ends. The length of the CDR3 is 15 residues. The germline CDR1 and CDR2 sequences are MDHEN and SYDVKM.

Sequencing was carried out using central memory CD4+ T cells from blood. The TCR was taken from a woman aged 18-35 years in good health. The chain joins TRBV28 to TRBJ2-6, with D possibly matching TRBD2 (6 bases). This CDR3 is CASSPRRAGANVLTF. Here the CDR3 DNA reads TGTGCCAGCAGTCCACGGAGGGCCGGGGCCAACGTCCTGACTTTC.